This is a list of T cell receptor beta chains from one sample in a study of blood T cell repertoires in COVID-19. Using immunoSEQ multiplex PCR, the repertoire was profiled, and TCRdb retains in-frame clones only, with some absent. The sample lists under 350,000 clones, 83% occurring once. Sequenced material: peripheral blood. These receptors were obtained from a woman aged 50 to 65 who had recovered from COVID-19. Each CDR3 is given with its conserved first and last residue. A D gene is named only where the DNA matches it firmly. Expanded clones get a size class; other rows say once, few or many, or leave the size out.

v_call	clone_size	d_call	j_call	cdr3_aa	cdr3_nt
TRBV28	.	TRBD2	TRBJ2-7	CATGEASGRTYEQYF	TGTGCCACCGGGGAAGCTAGCGGGAGGACCTACGAGCAGTACTTC
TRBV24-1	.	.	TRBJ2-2	CATSDAGLGPNTGELFF	TGTGCCACCAGTGACGCAGGGTTAGGGCCGAACACCGGGGAGCTGTTTTTT
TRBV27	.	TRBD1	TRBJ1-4	CASGRTGSYHNEKLFF	TGTGCCAGCGGCCGGACAGGCAGTTACCATAATGAAAAACTGTTTTTT
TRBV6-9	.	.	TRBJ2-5	CASSPEGGEYF	TGTGCCAGCAGCCCCGAGGGGGGGGAGTACTTC
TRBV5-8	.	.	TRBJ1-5	CASSLVDLQPQHF	TGTGCCAGCAGCTTGGTCGATCTACAGCCCCAGCATTTT
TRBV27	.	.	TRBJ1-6	CASSFTGYNSPLHF	TGTGCCAGCAGCTTCACAGGGTATAATTCACCCCTCCACTTT
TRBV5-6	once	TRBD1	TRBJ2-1	CASSRTGKVWEQFF	TGTGCCAGCAGCCGGACAGGAAAAGTGTGGGAGCAGTTCTTC
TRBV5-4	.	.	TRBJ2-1	CASSLAGEKEQFF	TGTGCCAGCAGCTTGGCCGGTGAGAAGGAGCAGTTCTTC
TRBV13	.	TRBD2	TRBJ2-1	CASSPTTSGKGSSYNEQFF	TGTGCCAGCAGCCCTACGACTAGCGGCAAAGGCTCCTCCTACAATGAGCAGTTCTTC
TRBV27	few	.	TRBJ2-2	CASSSSGWRAGELFF	TGTGCCAGCAGTTCGTCCGGGTGGCGGGCCGGGGAGCTGTTTTTT
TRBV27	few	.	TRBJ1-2	CASSFGLEGYGYTF	TGTGCCAGCAGTTTCGGCCTGGAGGGCTATGGCTACACCTTC
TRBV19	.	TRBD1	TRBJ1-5	CASSIDRGGRTHYYSNQPQHF	TGTGCCAGTAGTATCGACAGGGGTGGAAGGACTCACTACTATAGCAATCAGCCCCAGCATTTT
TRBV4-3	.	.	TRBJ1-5	CASSQGLTDQPQHF	TGCGCCAGCAGCCAAGGACTGACGGATCAGCCCCAGCATTTT